This TCR beta chain was recovered during a study of T cell responses to AZD1222 COVID-19 vaccine. A word on this clone: The antigen remains undetermined.

V lost 1 base and J lost 3, with 15 bases in between. CDR1 is LGHNA, CDR2 YSLEER, per germline. This CDR3 is built from 16 residues. Analysis merged second doses at about 4 or about 12 weeks. Study results and limitations: Repertoire sampling was restricted to post-peak T cell response timepoints. Vaccination with two AZD1222 doses was followed by a rise in Spike-specific TCR breadth and depth.

TCRdb keeps only in-frame clones here, not all; method: immunoSEQ multiplex PCR. In the table there are about 130,000 clones, 92% of which are singletons. This receptor was identified in an adult who received the AZD1222 COVID-19 vaccine. V gene TRBV4-3 combines with J gene TRBJ1-2; a weak D match, TRBD1 (5 bases). Sequenced here: peripheral blood, sampled 28 days after the second AZD1222 dose. CDR3 amino acids: CASSQGAGTAHYGYTF. Here the CDR3 DNA reads TGCGCCAGCAGCCAAGGAGCCGGGACGGCCCACTATGGCTACACCTTC.